This TCR beta chain was found in a study of human T cells and chemical hapten exposure. At the level of the study: 2% DPC applied to an approximately 2 cm by approximately 2 cm arm area sensitized donors. Weekly scalp doses of diphenylcyclopropenone were given to patients during the approximately 26-week study.

Only a few counts were recorded for this clonotype. Its antigen is still unknown. Time point: pre-sensitization, week 0. The treatment: therapeutic diphenylcyclopropenone sensitization with weekly scalp DPC. Total RNA extraction was carried out from unfractionated whole blood. Whole-study findings and limits: TCRs above 1 in 1000 frequency stayed constant with DPC sensitization.

There are 15 residues in the CDR3. Germline V CDR1 and CDR2: MDHEN, SYDVKM. Deletions cut 4 bases from V and 5 bases from J, with 17 bases between. TCRdb passed the RACE reads through MiXCR, listing each CDR3 protein once. This sample has more than 250,000 distinct CDR3 sequences, with 8.6% found just once. This chain joins TRBV28 and TRBJ2-5; D may be TRBD1 or TRBD2 (5 bases each). The TCR sequence derives from a woman aged 40-49 years with alopecia areata. Some clones in this sample may be carry-over from other donors' samples. The sample in question was whole blood, obtained in connection with sensitization to the hapten diphenylcyclopropenone (DPC). CDR3 region: CASSWWGPGKETQYF. CDR3 bases: TGTGCCAGCAGTTGGTGGGGACCGGGGAAGGAGACCCAGTACTTC.